Sequencing of this T cell receptor beta chain was carried out in a study of OX40 agonist ivuxolimab in advanced cancers. Looking at the study overall: Participants could have had prior anti-PD-1, anti-PD-L1 or anti-CTLA-4 therapy, and roughly 39% had some. Two cutaneous melanoma patients and one hepatocellular carcinoma patient, three in all, had partial responses. Study-level results: More expanded clones were found, on average, in CD8+ than in CD4+ T cells.

Only in-frame clones appear in the TCRdb table, and some are missing; sequencing was by immunoSEQ multiplex PCR. In the table there are 60,000 to 65,000 clones, around 84% of which are singletons. On this clone: Its matching antigen is unknown.

Trimming removed 1 base at V and 1 base at J, with 13 bases between. The CDR3 is 16 amino acids. In germline, CDR1 is MGHRA, CDR2 YSYEKL. The chain carries TRBV4-1 and TRBJ1-1; D not resolved. Sequenced here: CD4+ or CD8+ T cells sorted from blood, sampled in a trial of the OX40 agonist ivuxolimab. This clonotype was sampled from an adult with an advanced solid tumor such as melanoma, head and neck, liver or kidney cancer. CDR3 sequence: CASSQGRERGNTEAFF. CDR3 DNA sequence: TGCGCCAGCAGCCAAGGGAGGGAGCGAGGGAACACTGAAGCTTTCTTT.